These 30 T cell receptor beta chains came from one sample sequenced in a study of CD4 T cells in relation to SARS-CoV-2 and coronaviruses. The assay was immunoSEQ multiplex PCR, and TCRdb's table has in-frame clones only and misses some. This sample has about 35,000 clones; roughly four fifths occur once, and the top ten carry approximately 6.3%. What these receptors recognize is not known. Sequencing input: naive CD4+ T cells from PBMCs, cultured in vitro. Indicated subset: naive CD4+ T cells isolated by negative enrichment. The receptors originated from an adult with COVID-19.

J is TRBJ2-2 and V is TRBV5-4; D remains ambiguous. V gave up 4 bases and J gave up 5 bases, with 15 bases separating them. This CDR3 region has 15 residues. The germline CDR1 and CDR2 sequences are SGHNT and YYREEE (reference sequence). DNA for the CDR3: TGTGCCAGCAGCGCCGGAGTGCGCTCGACCGGGGAGCTGTTTTTT. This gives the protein CASSAGVRSTGELFF.

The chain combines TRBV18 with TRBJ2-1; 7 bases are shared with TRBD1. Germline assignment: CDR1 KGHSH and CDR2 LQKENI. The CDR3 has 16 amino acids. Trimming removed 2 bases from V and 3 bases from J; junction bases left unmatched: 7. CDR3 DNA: TGTGCCAGCTCACCAACGACCACAGGGGTCTACAATGAGCAGTTCTTC. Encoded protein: CASSPTTTGVYNEQFF.

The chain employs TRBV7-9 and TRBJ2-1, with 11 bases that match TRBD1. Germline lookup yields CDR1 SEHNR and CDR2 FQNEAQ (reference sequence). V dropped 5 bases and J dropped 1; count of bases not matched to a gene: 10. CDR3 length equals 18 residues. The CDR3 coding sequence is TGTGCCAGCAGCCAACGGGGGACAGGGGGGAGGTCCTACAATGAGCAGTTCTTC. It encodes CASSQRGTGGRSYNEQFF.

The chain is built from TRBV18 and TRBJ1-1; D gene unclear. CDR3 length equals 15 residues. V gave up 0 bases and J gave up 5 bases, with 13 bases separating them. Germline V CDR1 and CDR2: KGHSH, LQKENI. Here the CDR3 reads CASSPPVPGRTEAFF. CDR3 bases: TGTGCCAGCTCACCACCAGTCCCGGGGAGGACTGAAGCTTTCTTT.

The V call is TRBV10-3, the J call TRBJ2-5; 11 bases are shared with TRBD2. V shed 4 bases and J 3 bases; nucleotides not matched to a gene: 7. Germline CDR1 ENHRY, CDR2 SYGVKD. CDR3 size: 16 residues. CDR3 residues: CAISAGLAGIEETQYF. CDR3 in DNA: TGTGCCATCAGTGCAGGACTAGCGGGCATCGAAGAGACCCAGTACTTC.

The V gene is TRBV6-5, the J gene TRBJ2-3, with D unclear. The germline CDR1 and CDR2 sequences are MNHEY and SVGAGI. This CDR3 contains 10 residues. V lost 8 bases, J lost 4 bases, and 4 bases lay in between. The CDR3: CASGADTQYF. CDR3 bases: TGTGCCAGCGGGGCAGATACGCAGTATTTT.

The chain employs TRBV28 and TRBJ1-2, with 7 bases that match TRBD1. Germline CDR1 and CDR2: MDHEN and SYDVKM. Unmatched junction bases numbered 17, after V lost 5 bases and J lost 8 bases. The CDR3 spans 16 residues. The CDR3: CASSVRALTGSLGYTF. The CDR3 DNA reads TGTGCCAGCAGTGTAAGGGCTCTGACAGGGAGTTTAGGCTACACCTTC.

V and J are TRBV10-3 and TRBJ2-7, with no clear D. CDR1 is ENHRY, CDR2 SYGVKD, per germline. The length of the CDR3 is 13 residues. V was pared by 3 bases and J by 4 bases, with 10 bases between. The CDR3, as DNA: TGTGCCATCAGTGAAGGGATCTCTTACGAGCAGTACTTC. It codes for CAISEGISYEQYF.

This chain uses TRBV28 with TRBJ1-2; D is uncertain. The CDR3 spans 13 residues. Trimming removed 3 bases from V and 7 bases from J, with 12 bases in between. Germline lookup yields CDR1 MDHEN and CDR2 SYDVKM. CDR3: CASSLAPGGGYTF. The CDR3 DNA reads TGTGCCAGCAGTTTGGCCCCGGGTGGTGGCTACACCTTC.

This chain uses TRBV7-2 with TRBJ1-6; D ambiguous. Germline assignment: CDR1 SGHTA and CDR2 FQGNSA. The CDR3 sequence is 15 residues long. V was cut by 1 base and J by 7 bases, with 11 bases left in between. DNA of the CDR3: TGTGCCAGCAGCTTAGGGGCACCTAGGAATTCACCCCTCCACTTT. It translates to CASSLGAPRNSPLHF.

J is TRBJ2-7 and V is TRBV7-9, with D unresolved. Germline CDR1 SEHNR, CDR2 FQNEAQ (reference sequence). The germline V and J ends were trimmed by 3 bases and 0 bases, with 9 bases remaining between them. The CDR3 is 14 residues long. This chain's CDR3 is CASSLVRSSYEQYF. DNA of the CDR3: TGTGCCAGCAGCTTGGTCCGTAGCTCCTACGAGCAGTACTTC.

The CDR3, as DNA: TGTGCCAGCAGCACCGTGGGAAAGAACACTGAAGCTTTCTTT. Translating it yields CASSTVGKNTEAFF. The genes are TRBV21-1 and TRBJ1-1. TRBV21-1 has pseudogene status. The CDR3 covers 14 residues.

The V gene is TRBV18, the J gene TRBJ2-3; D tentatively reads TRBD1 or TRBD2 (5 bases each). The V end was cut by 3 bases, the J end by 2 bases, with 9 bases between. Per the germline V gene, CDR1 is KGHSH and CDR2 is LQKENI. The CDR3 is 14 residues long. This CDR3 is CASSPGATTDTQYF. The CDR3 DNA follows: TGTGCCAGCTCACCCGGGGCGACCACAGATACGCAGTATTTT.

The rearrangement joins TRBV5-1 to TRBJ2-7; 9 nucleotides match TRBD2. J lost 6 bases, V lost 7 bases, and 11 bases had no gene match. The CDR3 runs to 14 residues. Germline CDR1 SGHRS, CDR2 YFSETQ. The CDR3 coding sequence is TGCGCCAGCGCGACCATGGCGGGAGGGCGCGAGCAGTACTTC. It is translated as CASATMAGGREQYF.

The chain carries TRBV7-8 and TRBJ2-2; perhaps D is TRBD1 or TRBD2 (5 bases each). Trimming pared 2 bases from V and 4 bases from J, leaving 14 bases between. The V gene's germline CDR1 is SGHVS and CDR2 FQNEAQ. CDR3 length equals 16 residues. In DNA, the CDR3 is TGTGCCAGCAGCTTAAGGGGAGCCTCGAGCACCGGGGAGCTGTTTTTT. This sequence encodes CASSLRGASSTGELFF.

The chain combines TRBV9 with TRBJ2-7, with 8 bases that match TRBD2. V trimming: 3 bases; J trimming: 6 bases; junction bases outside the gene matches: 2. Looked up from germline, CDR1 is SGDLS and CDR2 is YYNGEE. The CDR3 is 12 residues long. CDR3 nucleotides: TGTGCCAGCAGCGGGCTAGCGGGCGAGCAGTACTTC. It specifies CASSGLAGEQYF.

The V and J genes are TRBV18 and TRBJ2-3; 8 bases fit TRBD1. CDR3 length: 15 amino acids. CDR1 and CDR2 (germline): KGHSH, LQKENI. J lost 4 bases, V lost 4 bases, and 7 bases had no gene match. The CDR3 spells CASSLQGAQADTQYF. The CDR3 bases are TGTGCCAGCTCACTTCAGGGGGCTCAAGCAGATACGCAGTATTTT.

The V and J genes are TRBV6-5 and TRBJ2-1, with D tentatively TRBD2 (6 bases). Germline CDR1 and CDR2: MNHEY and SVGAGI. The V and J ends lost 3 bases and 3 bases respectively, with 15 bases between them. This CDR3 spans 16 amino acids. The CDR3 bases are TGTGCCAGCAGTTATTACGGGGACTCGAGCTACAATGAGCAGTTCTTC. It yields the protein CASSYYGDSSYNEQFF.

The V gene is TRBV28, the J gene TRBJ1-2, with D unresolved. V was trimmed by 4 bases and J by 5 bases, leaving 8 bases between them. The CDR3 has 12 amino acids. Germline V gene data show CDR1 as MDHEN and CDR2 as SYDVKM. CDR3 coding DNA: TGTGCCAGCAGTTCATTCCGGTATGGCTACACCTTC. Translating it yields CASSSFRYGYTF.

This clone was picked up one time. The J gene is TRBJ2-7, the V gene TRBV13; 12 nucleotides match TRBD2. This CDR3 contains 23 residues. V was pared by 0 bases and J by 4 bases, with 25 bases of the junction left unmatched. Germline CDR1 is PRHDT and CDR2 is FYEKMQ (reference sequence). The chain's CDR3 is CASSLGSFGEGLAGRPNFYEQYF. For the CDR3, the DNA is TGTGCCAGCAGCTTAGGCTCCTTCGGGGAGGGACTAGCGGGCAGGCCTAATTTTTACGAGCAGTACTTC.

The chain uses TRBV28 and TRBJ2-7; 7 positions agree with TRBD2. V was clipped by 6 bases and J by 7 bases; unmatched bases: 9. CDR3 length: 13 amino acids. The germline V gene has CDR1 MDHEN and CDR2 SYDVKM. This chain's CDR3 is CASRVGLVGEQYF. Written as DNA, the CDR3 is TGTGCCAGCAGGGTCGGACTAGTAGGTGAGCAGTACTTC.

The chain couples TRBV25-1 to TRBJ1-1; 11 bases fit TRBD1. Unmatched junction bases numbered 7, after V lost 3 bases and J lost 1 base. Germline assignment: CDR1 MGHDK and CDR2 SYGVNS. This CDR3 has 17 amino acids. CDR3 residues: CASSDPGTGGENTEAFF. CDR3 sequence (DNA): TGTGCCAGCAGTGACCCCGGGACAGGGGGTGAGAACACTGAAGCTTTCTTT. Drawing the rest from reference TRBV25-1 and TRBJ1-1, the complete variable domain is EADIYQTPRYLVIGTGKKITLECSQTMGHDKMYWYQQDPGMELHLIHYSYGVNSTEKGDLSSESTVSRIRTEHFPLTLESARPSHTSQYLCASSDPGTGGENTEAFFGQGTRLTVV.

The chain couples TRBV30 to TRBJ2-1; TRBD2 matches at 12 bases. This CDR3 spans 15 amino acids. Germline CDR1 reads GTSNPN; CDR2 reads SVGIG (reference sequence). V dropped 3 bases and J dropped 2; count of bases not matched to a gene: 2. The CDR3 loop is CAWSGLAGPYNEQFF. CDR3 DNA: TGTGCCTGGAGCGGACTAGCGGGACCCTACAATGAGCAGTTCTTC.

The CDR3 coding sequence is TGCGCCAGCAGCCGAACCGCTTCCGCGGATAGCACAGATACGCAGTATTTT. Translating it yields CASSRTASADSTDTQYF. V gene TRBV4-1 combines with J gene TRBJ2-3; the D is unclear. Germline-derived CDR1 and CDR2 are MGHRA and YSYEKL. The CDR3 is 17 amino acids. V lost 4 bases and J lost 0, with 17 bases in between.

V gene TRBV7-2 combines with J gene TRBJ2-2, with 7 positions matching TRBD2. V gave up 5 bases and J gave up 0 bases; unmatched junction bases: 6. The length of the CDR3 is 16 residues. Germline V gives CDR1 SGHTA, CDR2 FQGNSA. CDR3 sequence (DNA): TGTGCCAGCAGCCCCCGGGAGGTAACGAACACCGGGGAGCTGTTTTTT. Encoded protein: CASSPREVTNTGELFF.

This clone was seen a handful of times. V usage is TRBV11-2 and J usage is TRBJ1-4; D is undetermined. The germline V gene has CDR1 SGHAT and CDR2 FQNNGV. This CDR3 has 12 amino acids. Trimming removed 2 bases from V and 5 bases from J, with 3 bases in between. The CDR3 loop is CASSLLNEKLFF. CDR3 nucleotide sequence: TGTGCCAGCAGCTTATTGAATGAAAAACTGTTTTTT.

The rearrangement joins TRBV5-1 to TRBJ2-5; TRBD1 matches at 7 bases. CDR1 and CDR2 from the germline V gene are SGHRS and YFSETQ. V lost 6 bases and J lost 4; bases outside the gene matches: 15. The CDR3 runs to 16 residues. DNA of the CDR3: TGCGCCAGCACCCACCAGACAGGGCTCTTGACAGAGACCCAGTACTTC. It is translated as CASTHQTGLLTETQYF.

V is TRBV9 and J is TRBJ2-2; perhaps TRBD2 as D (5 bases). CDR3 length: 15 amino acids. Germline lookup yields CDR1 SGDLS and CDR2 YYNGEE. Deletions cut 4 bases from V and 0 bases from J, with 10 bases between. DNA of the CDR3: TGTGCCAGCAGCAAAGACGGGGCGAACACCGGGGAGCTGTTTTTT. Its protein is CASSKDGANTGELFF.

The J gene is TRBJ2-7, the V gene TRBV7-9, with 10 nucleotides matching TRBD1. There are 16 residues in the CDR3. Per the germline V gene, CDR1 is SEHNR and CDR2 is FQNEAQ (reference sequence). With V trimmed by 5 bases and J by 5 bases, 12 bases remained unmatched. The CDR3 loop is CASSDFDRGRRDEQYF. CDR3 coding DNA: TGTGCCAGCAGCGACTTCGACAGGGGGCGCCGAGACGAGCAGTACTTC.

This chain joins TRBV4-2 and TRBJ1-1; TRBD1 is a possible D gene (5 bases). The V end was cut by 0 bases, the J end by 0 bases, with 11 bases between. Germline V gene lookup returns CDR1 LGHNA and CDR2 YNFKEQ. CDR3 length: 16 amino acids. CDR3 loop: CASSQDRQSMNTEAFF. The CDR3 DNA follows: TGTGCCAGCAGCCAAGATCGACAGTCTATGAACACTGAAGCTTTCTTT.